This T cell receptor (beta chain) was identified in a study of blood T cells in healthy people across ages. Notes on this clonotype: The target antigen is unknown.

Each donor's blood draw was 7.5 to 10 milliliters of peripheral blood. Study results and limitations: With unsorted PBMCs, a conclusive comparison of naive versus antigen-experienced cells was not possible.

Then a second PCR, running roughly 7 to 11 cycles, was carried out with a sample-barcoded 5' primer and a J-beta primer mix. From the 5' RACE reads, TCRdb called clonotypes with MiXCR, one entry per CDR3 protein. The table shows hundreds of thousands of distinct CDR3 sequences, with over 45% occurring only once. This CDR3 region has 12 residues. V lost 3 bases, J lost 8 bases, and 10 bases lay in between. Germline assignment: CDR1 MGHDK and CDR2 SYGVNS. The clonotype was recovered from a man in his 60s in good health. V gene TRBV25-1 combines with J gene TRBJ1-2, with D maybe TRBD1 (5 bases). Sequenced: blood. The CDR3 reads CASSDNRFGYTF. CDR3 DNA sequence: TGTGCCAGCAGTGATAACAGGTTCGGCTACACCTTC.